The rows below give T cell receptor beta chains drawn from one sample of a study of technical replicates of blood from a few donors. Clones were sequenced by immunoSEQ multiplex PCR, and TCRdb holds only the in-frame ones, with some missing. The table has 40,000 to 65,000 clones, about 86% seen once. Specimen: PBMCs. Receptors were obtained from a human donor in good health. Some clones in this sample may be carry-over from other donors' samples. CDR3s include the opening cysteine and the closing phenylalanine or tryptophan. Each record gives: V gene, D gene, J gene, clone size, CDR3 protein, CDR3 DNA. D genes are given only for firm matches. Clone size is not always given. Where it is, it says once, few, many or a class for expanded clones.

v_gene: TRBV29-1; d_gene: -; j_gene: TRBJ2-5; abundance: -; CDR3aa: CSTSGNRETQYF; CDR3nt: TGCAGCACCTCAGGGAATAGAGAGACCCAGTACTTC
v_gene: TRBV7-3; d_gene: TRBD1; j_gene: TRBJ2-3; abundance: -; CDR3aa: CASSPMGQGTQYF; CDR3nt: TGTGCCAGCAGCCCCATGGGACAGGGTACGCAGTATTTT
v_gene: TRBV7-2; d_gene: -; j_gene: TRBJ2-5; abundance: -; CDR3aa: CASSLRGGETQYF; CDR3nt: TGTGCCAGCAGCCTTAGGGGTGGGGAGACCCAGTACTTC
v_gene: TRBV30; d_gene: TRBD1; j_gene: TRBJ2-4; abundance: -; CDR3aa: CAWNTGGTAKNIQYF; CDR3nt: TGTGCCTGGAATACAGGGGGCACAGCCAAAAACATTCAGTACTTC
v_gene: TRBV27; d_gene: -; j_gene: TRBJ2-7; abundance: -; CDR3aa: CASSRLPGSSYEQYF; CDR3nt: TGTGCCAGCAGTAGGCTTCCGGGGAGCTCCTACGAGCAGTACTTC
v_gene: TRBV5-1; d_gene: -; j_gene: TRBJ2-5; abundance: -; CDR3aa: CASSHLAGQETQYF; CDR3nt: TGCGCCAGCAGCCACTTGGCGGGGCAAGAGACCCAGTACTTC
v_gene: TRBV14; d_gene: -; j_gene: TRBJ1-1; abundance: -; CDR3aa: CASSQGGRDTWKNTEAFF; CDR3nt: TGTGCCAGCAGCCAAGGAGGCAGGGACACATGGAAGAACACTGAAGCTTTCTTT
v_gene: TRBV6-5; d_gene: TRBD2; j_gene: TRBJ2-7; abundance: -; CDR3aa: CASSSATSGYEQYF; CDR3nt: TGTGCCAGCAGTTCGGCGACTAGCGGCTACGAGCAGTACTTC
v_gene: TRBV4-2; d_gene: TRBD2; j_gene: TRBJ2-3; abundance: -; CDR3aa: CASSQEASGGDTQYF; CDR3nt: TGTGCCAGCAGCCAAGAGGCTAGCGGGGGGGATACGCAGTATTTT
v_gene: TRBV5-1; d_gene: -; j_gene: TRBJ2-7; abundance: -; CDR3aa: CASSLVGRVFEQYF; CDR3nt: TGCGCCAGCAGCTTGGTGGGCAGGGTGTTCGAGCAGTACTTC
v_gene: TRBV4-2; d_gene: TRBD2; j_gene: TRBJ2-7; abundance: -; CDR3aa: CASSLGAGGDPISSYEQYF; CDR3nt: TGTGCCAGCAGCCTCGGTGCGGGGGGCGACCCCATTTCCTCCTACGAGCAGTACTTC
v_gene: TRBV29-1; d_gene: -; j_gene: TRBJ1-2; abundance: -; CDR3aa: CRTPGYGYTF; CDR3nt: TGCAGGACCCCGGGGTATGGCTACACCTTC
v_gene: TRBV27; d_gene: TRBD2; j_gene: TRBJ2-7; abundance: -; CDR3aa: CASSSRSGSYEQYF; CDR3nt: TGTGCCAGCAGTTCTCGTAGCGGGAGCTACGAGCAGTACTTC
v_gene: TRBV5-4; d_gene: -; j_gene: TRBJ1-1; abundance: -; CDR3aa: CASSLGRGRTEAFF; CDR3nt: TGTGCCAGCAGCTTGGGCAGGGGACGAACTGAAGCTTTCTTT
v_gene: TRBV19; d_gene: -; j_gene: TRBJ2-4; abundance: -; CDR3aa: CASSIDLGAIQYF; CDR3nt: TGTGCCAGTAGTATAGATTTGGGGGCAATTCAGTACTTC
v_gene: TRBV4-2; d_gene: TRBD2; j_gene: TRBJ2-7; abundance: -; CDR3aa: CASSPSTIPSGSRGEQYF; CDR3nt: TGTGCCAGCAGCCCCTCTACCATTCCTAGCGGGTCACGAGGCGAGCAGTACTTC
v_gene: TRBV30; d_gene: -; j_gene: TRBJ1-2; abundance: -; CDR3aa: CAWSVLAGSTF; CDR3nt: TGTGCCTGGAGTGTACTCGCGGGAAGCACCTTC
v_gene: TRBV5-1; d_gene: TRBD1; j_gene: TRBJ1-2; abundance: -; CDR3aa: CASTPNTGDFNYGYTF; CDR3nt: TGCGCCAGCACCCCCAATACAGGGGATTTTAACTATGGCTACACCTTC
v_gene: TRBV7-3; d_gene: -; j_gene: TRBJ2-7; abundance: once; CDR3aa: CASSLQNGYEQYF; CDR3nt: TGTGCCAGCAGCTTACAAAACGGCTACGAGCAGTACTTC
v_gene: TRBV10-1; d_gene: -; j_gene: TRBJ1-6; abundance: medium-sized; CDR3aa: CASSDLGALGTRRSSYNSPLHF; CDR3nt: TGCGCCAGCAGTGATTTGGGGGCCCTCGGTACCCGAAGGAGCTCCTATAATTCACCCCTCCACTTT
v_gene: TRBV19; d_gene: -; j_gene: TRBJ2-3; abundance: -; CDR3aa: CASSMDSPTDTQYF; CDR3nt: TGTGCCAGTAGTATGGACAGCCCCACAGATACGCAGTATTTT
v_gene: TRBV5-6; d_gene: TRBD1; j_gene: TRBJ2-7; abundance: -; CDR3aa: CASSEETGVPHEQYF; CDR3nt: TGTGCCAGCAGCGAGGAGACAGGGGTTCCCCACGAGCAGTACTTC
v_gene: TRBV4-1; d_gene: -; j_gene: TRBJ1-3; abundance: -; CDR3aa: CASSQAGTPSGNTIYF; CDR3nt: TGCGCCAGCAGCCAAGCAGGGACACCCTCTGGAAACACCATATATTTT
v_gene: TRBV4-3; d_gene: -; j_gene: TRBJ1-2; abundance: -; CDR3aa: CASSPGVYNYGYTF; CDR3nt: TGCGCCAGCAGCCCCGGGGTTTATAACTATGGCTACACCTTC
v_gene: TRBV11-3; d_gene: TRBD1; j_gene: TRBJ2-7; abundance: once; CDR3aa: CASSPRDRGNYEQYF; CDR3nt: TGTGCCAGCAGCCCCCGGGACAGGGGCAACTACGAGCAGTACTTC
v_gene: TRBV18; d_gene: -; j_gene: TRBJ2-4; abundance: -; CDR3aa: CASSLEAKNIQYF; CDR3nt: TGTGCCAGCTCACTAGAGGCCAAAAACATTCAGTACTTC
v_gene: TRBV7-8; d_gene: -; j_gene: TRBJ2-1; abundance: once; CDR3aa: CASRLRDSPFNEQFF; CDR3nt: TGTGCCAGCAGGTTGAGGGATTCTCCTTTCAATGAGCAGTTCTTC
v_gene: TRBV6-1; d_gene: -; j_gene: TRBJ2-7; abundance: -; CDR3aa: CASIERGSEQYF; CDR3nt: TGTGCCAGCATCGAAAGGGGGAGCGAGCAGTACTTC
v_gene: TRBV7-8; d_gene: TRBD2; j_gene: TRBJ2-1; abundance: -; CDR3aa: CASSPTGGVTSGLYNEQFF; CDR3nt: TGTGCCAGCAGCCCGACCGGAGGTGTAACTAGCGGCCTATACAATGAGCAGTTCTTC
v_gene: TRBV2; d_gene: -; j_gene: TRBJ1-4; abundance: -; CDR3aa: CASSEVVGVFF; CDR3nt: TGTGCCAGCAGTGAAGTGGTAGGAGTTTTTTTT
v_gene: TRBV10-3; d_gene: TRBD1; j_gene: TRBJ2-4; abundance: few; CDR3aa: CAISQTGGGGKNIQYF; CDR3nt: TGTGCCATCAGTCAGACAGGGGGCGGAGGCAAAAACATTCAGTACTTC
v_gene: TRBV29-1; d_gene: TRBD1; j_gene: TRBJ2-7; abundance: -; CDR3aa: CSARDSSYEQYF; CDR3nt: TGCAGCGCCCGGGACAGCTCCTACGAGCAGTACTTC
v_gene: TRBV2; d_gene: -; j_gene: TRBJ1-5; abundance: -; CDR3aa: CASSEGGHQPQHF; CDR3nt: TGTGCCAGCAGTGAAGGGGGGCACCAGCCCCAGCATTTT
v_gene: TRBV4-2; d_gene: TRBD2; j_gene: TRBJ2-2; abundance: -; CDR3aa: CASSQDLAGVSGELFF; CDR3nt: TGTGCCAGCAGCCAAGATCTAGCGGGAGTGTCCGGGGAGCTGTTTTTT
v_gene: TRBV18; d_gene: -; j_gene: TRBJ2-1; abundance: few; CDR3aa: CASSPKEGVYNEQFF; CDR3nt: TGTGCCAGCTCACCAAAGGAAGGAGTCTACAATGAGCAGTTCTTC
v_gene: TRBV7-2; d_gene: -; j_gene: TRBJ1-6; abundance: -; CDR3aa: CASSLTTGLNSPLHF; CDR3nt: TGTGCCAGCAGCTTAACTACAGGGCTGAATTCACCCCTCCACTTT